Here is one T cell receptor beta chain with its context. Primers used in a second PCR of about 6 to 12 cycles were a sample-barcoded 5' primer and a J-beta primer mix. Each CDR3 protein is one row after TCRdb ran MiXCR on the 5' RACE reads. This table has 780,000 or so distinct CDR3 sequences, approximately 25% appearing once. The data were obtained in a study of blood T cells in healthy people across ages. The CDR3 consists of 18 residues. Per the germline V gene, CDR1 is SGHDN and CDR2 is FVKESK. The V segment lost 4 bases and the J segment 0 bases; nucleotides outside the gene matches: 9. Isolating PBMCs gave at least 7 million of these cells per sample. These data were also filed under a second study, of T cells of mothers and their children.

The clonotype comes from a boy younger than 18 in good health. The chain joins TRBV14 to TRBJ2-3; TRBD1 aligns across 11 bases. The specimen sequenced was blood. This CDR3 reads CASSPDRGPFSSTDTQYF. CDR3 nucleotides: TGTGCCAGCAGCCCGGACAGGGGGCCGTTTAGTAGCACAGATACGCAGTATTTT. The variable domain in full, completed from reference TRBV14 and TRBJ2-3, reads EAGVTQFPSHSVIEKGQTVTLRCDPISGHDNLYWYRRVMGKEIKFLLHFVKESKQDESGMPNNRFLAERTGGTYSTLKVQPAELEDSGVYFCASSPDRGPFSSTDTQYFGPGTRLTVL.